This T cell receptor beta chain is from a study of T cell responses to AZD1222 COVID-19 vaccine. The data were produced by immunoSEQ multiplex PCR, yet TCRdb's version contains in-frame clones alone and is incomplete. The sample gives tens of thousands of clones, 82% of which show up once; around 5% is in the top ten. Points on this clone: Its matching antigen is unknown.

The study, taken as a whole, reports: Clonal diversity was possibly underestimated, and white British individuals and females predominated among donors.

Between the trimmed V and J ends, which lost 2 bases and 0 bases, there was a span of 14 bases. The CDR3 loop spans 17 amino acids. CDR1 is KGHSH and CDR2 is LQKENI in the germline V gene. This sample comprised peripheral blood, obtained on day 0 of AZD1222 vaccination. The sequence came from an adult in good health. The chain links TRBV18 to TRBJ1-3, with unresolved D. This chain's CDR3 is CASSPGQLKSSGNTIYF. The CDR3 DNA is TGTGCCAGCTCACCAGGGCAGTTAAAGAGCTCTGGAAACACCATATATTTT.